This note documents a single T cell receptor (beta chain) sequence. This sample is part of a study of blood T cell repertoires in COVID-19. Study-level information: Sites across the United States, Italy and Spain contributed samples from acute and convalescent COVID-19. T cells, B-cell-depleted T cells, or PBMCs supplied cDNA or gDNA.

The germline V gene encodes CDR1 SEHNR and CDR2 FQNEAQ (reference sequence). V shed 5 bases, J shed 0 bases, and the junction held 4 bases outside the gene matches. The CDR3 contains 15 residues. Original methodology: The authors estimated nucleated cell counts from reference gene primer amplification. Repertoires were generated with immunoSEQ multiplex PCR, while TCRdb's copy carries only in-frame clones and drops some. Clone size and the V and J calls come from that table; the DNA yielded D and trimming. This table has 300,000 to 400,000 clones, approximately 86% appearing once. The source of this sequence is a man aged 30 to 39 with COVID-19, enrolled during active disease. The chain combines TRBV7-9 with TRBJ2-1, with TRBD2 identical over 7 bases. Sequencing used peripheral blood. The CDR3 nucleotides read TGTGCCAGCAGCCAGAGCGGGGACTCCTACAATGAGCAGTTCTTC. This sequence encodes CASSQSGDSYNEQFF.